This T cell receptor beta chain was documented in a study of blood T cell repertoires in COVID-19. The CDR3 length is 14 residues. Trimming stripped 4 bases from V and 6 bases from J, with 13 bases between. Germline V gene sequence: CDR1 SGHTA, CDR2 FQGNSA. Some clones are missing from TCRdb's copy, which holds only in-frame ones; the method was immunoSEQ multiplex PCR. The table has 200,000 to 300,000 clones, about 88% seen once. The TCR sequence derives from a man in his 60s who had recovered from COVID-19. The rearrangement joins TRBV7-2 to TRBJ1-5, with D perhaps matching TRBD1 (5 bases). Sequences were obtained from peripheral blood. CDR3 residues: CASSSGLQAQPQHF. CDR3 nucleotides: TGTGCCAGCAGCTCTGGGTTACAGGCTCAGCCCCAGCATTTT.